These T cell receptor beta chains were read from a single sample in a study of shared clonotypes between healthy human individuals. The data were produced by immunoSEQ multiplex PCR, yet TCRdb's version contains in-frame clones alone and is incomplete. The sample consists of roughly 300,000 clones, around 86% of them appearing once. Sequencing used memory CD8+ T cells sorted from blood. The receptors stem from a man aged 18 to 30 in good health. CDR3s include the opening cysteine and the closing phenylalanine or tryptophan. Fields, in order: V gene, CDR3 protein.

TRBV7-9,CASSSKFFSGNTIYF
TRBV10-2,CASSEPYRAGANVLTF
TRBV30,CAWSVLGPRGAKVRNTEAFF
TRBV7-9,CASSSTGSSTEAFF
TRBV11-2,CASSFHGLAGDMYEQYF
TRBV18,CASSPEGTADEKLFF
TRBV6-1,CASSELGGEDEQYF
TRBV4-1,CASSQDTQGWSDTQYF
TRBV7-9,CASSSPLGGGETQYF
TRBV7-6,CASSLLAGGALSTDTQYF
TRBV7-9,CAAIEREGNINEQFF
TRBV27,CASTTLGPGGHEQYF
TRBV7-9,CASSLVGGGQPQHF
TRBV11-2,CASSSGTAWLTEAFF
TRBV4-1,CASSQAWLAGSHEQYF
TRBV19,CASGSDGTSEGNEQFF
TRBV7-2,CASSPRTSGPSYNEQFF
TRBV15,CATSRESEGPLNTEAFF
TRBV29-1,CSVLGGHSNTGELFF
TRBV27,CASSSGLGLGDTQYF
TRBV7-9,CASSLALFFGDPYTEAFF
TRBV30,CAWSPNREVGAFF
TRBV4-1,CASSQRGTGGNSPLHF
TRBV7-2,CASSLITSSSSYNEQFF
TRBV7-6,CASSLVAFF
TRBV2,CASSSLDSYEQYF
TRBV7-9,CASSFGQGINYGYTF
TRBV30,CAWEIINRGSYEQYF
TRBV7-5,CARSLVHRDGYTF
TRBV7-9,CASSHGQGARYEQYF
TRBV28,CASSSPGPPGFYGYTF
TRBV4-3,CASSQDLTGQRTDTQYF
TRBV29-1,CSAGSLAGDLSEQYF
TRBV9,CASSDEQGPNSPLHF
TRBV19,CASSWGVLTDTQYF
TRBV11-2,CASSLGHYEQYF
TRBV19,CASSRDRGAEAFF
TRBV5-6,CASILMIPDTQYF
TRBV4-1,CASSGLGSYEQYF
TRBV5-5,CASSSSGAAIELFF
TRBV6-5,CASSNPPGPWGEQYF
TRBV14,CASSQDQLNSPLHF
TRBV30,CAWTLGQGGGNTEAFF
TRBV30,CAWSGRTPDGKNIQYF
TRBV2,CASVVGGGFGQYTEAFF
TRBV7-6,CASSWGAGETQYF
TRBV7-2,CASSLAFASGRREQYF
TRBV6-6,CASSYGGSEKLFF
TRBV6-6,CASSYSRLAGGLEQYF
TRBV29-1,CSVDGNYGYTF
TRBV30,CAWSGVHSNQPQHF
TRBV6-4,CASSDIPGSEAFF
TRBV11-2,CASSLAPGYSGANVLTF
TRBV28,CASSLGAAYEQYF
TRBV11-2,CASSQLTSGIYEQYF
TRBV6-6,CASSYSAGGTEAFF
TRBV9,CASSVGLEVNIQYF
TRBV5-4,CASSLSGSGNTIYF
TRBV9,CASSPSGSYNEQFF